This T cell receptor beta chain was captured in a study of technical replicates of blood from several donors. There are 14 residues in the CDR3. Germline values: CDR1 SQVTM, CDR2 ANQGSEA. V shed 4 bases, J shed 2 bases, and the junction held 6 bases outside the gene matches. Sequencing used immunoSEQ multiplex PCR; TCRdb keeps in-frame clones, though not all of them. Seen here are around 100,000 clones, over 95% observed once, and the top ten hold 0.2% to 0.25%. The clonotype comes from a human donor in good health. The V gene is TRBV29-1, the J gene TRBJ2-7; TRBD1 matches 9 bases. The sample consisted of T cells isolated from PBMCs. For the CDR3, the DNA is TGCAGCGTTGCCGGACAGGGGAATACCTACGAGCAGTACTTC. It translates to CSVAGQGNTYEQYF.